This is a list of T cell receptor beta chains from one sample in a study of monozygotic twins with inflammatory bowel disease. After re-calling the 5' RACE reads, TCRdb lists one entry per CDR3 protein, DNA absent. This listing includes some 440,000 distinct CDR3 sequences. Source material: blood. The receptors shown here come from a human donor with ulcerative colitis or Crohn's disease, or a healthy co-twin of an affected twin (not recorded which). CDR3s include the opening cysteine and the closing phenylalanine or tryptophan.

CDR3 length,V gene,J gene,CDR3 protein
14,TRBV5-1,TRBJ2-7,CASSPPGPGYEQYF
16,TRBV7-2,TRBJ2-3,CASSRTSGAKPDTQYF
15,TRBV10-2,TRBJ2-1,CASRLLATPYNEQFF
15,TRBV20-1,TRBJ2-7,CSAVNRLAGTYEQYF
18,TRBV12-3/TRBV12-4,TRBJ1-2,CASTPGVGVEGSNYGYTF
16,TRBV12-3/TRBV12-4,TRBJ1-5,CASTRGTGSYNQPQHF
12,TRBV30,TRBJ1-6,CAWGQLGSPLHF
16,TRBV20-1,TRBJ2-1,CSARDGAGGRFWEQFF
14,TRBV30,TRBJ1-1,CAWSGVRWNTEAFF
16,TRBV3-1,TRBJ2-1,CASSQGDSGRRYEQFF
15,TRBV20-1,TRBJ2-4,CSAIIAGGWKNIQYF
18,TRBV4-3,TRBJ2-1,CASSTIGGRAALRNEQFF
13,TRBV13,TRBJ2-1,CASAGRAYNEQFF
12,TRBV28,TRBJ2-3,CASSLSGDTQYF
15,TRBV7-2,TRBJ2-1,CASSLGRGPYNEQFF
11,TRBV7-6,TRBJ2-2,CASSIDRELFF
15,TRBV5-4,TRBJ2-5,CASRTQGAGQETQYF
15,TRBV7-2,TRBJ1-1,CASSPRTGTRLEAFF
15,TRBV3-1,TRBJ1-5,CASSLQPGSNQPQHF
21,TRBV12-3/TRBV12-4,TRBJ2-2,CASSFFFYPEFGGSSTGELFF
14,TRBV2,TRBJ2-3,CASSDWDRVDTQYF
13,TRBV11-2,TRBJ2-1,CASTWSSYNEQFF
13,TRBV29-1,TRBJ1-4,CSVMDRLNEKLFF
14,TRBV28,TRBJ2-3,CASSLGRIGDTQYF
15,TRBV6-5,TRBJ1-1,CASSSSPPRRSEAFF
13,TRBV20-1,TRBJ2-7,CSARGGTVPQQYF
15,TRBV5-1,TRBJ2-7,CASSLGDTLSYEQYF
14,TRBV7-2,TRBJ1-1,CASSFRGGGTEAFF
13,TRBV2,TRBJ2-5,CASSWGTQETQYF
17,TRBV5-1,TRBJ2-2,CASSPGIGTGGTGELFF
13,TRBV7-3,TRBJ2-2,CASGTGNTGDLFF
11,TRBV29-1,TRBJ2-1,CSVVGENEQFF
15,TRBV19,TRBJ1-1,CASSHPATVDTEAFF
17,TRBV20-1,TRBJ1-1,CSANDLPKTVRHTEAFF
15,TRBV19,TRBJ2-2,CASRAEESYTGELFF
14,TRBV10-3,TRBJ2-2,CAISLGADTGELFF
13,TRBV6-1,TRBJ1-5,CASTQTNNQPQHF
15,TRBV7-9,TRBJ2-1,CASSNMDSSYNEQFF
18,TRBV29-1,TRBJ1-3,CSVASSNKQGSSGNTIYF
16,TRBV5-1,TRBJ2-1,CASSLVPTTSYNEQFF
15,TRBV7-6,TRBJ2-3,CASSPGQGNADTQYF
14,TRBV29-1,TRBJ2-1,CSVERTGVGNEQFF
16,TRBV12-3/TRBV12-4,TRBJ2-1,CASSLVGTLARNEQFF
17,TRBV4-2,TRBJ2-1,CASSQTPLAGDYNEQFF
14,TRBV5-1,TRBJ1-1,CASSLEGVPTEAFF
17,TRBV7-2,TRBJ2-5,CASSLGLWTSGQETQYF
17,TRBV7-2,TRBJ2-3,CASSLAGSGGAEDTQYF
15,TRBV12-3/TRBV12-4,TRBJ2-1,CASSFGTSVYNEQFF
16,TRBV5-4,TRBJ2-5,CASSLRTSGGGETQYF
17,TRBV3-1,TRBJ2-3,CASSQAGRGKRTDTQYF
15,TRBV5-1,TRBJ2-1,CASSFLAGIRNEQFF
11,TRBV9,TRBJ2-5,CASSAQETQYF
16,TRBV20-1,TRBJ2-1,CSARSTAARSYNEQFF
14,TRBV20-1,TRBJ1-2,CSAKVEAGVRGYTF
15,TRBV5-1,TRBJ2-1,CASTQTSGSPNEQFF
15,TRBV5-1,TRBJ2-1,CASSLAMGTGNEQFF